The rows below give T cell receptor beta chains drawn from one sample of a study of cytomegalovirus exposure and HLA in healthy donors. Sequencing was performed with immunoSEQ multiplex PCR; in TCRdb, only in-frame clones are kept and a portion is missing. The sample consists of over 150,000 clones, about 80% of them appearing once. Sequencing was carried out using PBMCs. The source of these receptors is a girl aged 10-17 years in good health and CMV-seropositive. The CDR3 runs from the conserved cysteine through the conserved F or W. D genes are given only for firm matches. Some rows mark clone size as missing; the rest say once, few, many or name a class of expanded clone.

d_call j_call v_call clone_size cdr3_nt cdr3_aa
TRBD1 TRBJ2-7 TRBV6-5 . TGTGCCAGCAGTGGACAGGACACCTACGAGCAGTACTTC CASSGQDTYEQYF
TRBD2 TRBJ2-2 TRBV28 . TGTGCCAGCAGTTTACTAGCGGGGGGAACTAACACCGGGGAGCTGTTTTTT CASSLLAGGTNTGELFF
. TRBJ1-1 TRBV25-1 . TGTGCCAGTAGGGGGGGGCTACTATCTGAAGCTTTCTTT CASRGGLLSEAFF
. TRBJ1-1 TRBV7-3 once TGTGCCAGCAGCTCCACAGGGACATCTGAAGCTTTCTTT CASSSTGTSEAFF
TRBD1 TRBJ2-3 TRBV2 . TGTGCCAGCAATTTAGGGGGCGACACAGATACGCAGTATTTT CASNLGGDTDTQYF
TRBD1 TRBJ1-1 TRBV29-1 . TGCAGCGTTGACTACAGGGGGAACACTGAAGCTTTCTTT CSVDYRGNTEAFF
TRBD1 TRBJ1-5 TRBV19 once TGTGCCAGTAGAAACCCCGGGACAGGGGCCCCCCTTTCCCGCAATCAGCCCCAGCATTTT CASRNPGTGAPLSRNQPQHF
. TRBJ2-7 TRBV2 few TGTGCAAGCAAAGATTTGAGCTCCTACGAGCAGTACTTC CASKDLSSYEQYF
. TRBJ2-7 TRBV5-1 few TGCGCCAGCAGCTTGGACAGGGAAAACGAGCAGTACTTC CASSLDRENEQYF
. TRBJ2-3 TRBV20-1 once TGCAGTGCTTGGGGGGTGGATACGCAGTATTTT CSAWGVDTQYF
TRBD1 TRBJ1-5 TRBV6-6 . TGTGCCAGCAGCGCGACAGGGGCCGGGAATCAGCCCCAGCATTTT CASSATGAGNQPQHF
TRBD1 TRBJ2-1 TRBV5-6 few TGTGCCAGCAGCTTGGCGGGACAGGGGCCGGGGCAGTTCTTC CASSLAGQGPGQFF
. TRBJ2-3 TRBV4-3 . TGCGCCAGCAGCCAAGATCGAGGACTTTCCACAGATACGCAGTATTTT CASSQDRGLSTDTQYF
TRBD1 TRBJ2-7 TRBV10-3 . TGTGCCATCAGTGATCCCCCGGGGACAGCATACGAGCAGTACTTC CAISDPPGTAYEQYF
. TRBJ1-1 TRBV27 . TGTGCCAGCAGTAACCTTCTGGGGGGCACTGAAGCTTTCTTT CASSNLLGGTEAFF
TRBD1 TRBJ1-2 TRBV6-4 . TGTGCCAGCAGGAGGACAGGCACCTATGGCTACACCTTC CASRRTGTYGYTF
TRBD2 TRBJ2-5 TRBV10-1 . TGCGCCAGCAGTGAGAGGACAGCGGGAGGGCCGCGGGAGACCCAGTACTTC CASSERTAGGPRETQYF
. TRBJ2-2 TRBV29-1 . TGCAGCGTTGTTCCCGGGTCCGGGGAGCTGTTTTTT CSVVPGSGELFF
TRBD2 TRBJ2-2 TRBV28 . TGTGCCAGCAGAAAACGGGAGGGCGGGGAGCTGTTTTTT CASRKREGGELFF
. TRBJ2-7 TRBV10-3 medium-sized TGTGCCCTAAGCGGTGACTCCTACGAGCAGTACTTC CALSGDSYEQYF
TRBD2 TRBJ2-5 TRBV5-6 . TGTGCCAGCAGCTGGGGGACTAGCGGGGAGGGGGAGACCCAGTACTTC CASSWGTSGEGETQYF
TRBD2 TRBJ2-7 TRBV27 . TGTGCCAGCAGATTGGGAGGGGAGTCCTACGAGCAGTACTTC CASRLGGESYEQYF
. TRBJ1-5 TRBV2 . TGTGCCAGCAGTGATAAGGTTTGGACAGATGATAACCTTAGCAATCAGCCCCAGCATTTT CASSDKVWTDDNLSNQPQHF
TRBD1 TRBJ2-3 TRBV25-1 few TGTGCCAGCAGTGAATTGACAGGGGACCTCACAGATACGCAGTATTTT CASSELTGDLTDTQYF
TRBD1 TRBJ1-3 TRBV7-8 . TGTGCCAGCAGCTTAGCGGGACAGGGGGCAGGTGGAAACACCATATATTTT CASSLAGQGAGGNTIYF
TRBD1 TRBJ2-7 TRBV7-9 . TGTGCCAGCAGCCCGGGACAGGGAGTTATCTACGAGCAGTACTTC CASSPGQGVIYEQYF
TRBD1 TRBJ2-7 TRBV19 once TGTGCCAGTAGTGGCCGGGACAGGGTCTACGAGCAGTACTTC CASSGRDRVYEQYF
TRBD1 TRBJ2-7 TRBV2 . TGTGCCAGCAGTTACAGGGGTTGGGGGCCTGACTACGAGCAGTACTTC CASSYRGWGPDYEQYF
. TRBJ1-4 TRBV5-1 . TGCGCCAGCAGCTTGGCGCCCCTAGGCGATGAAAAACTGTTTTTT CASSLAPLGDEKLFF
TRBD2 TRBJ2-7 TRBV7-6 . TGTGCCAGCAGCTTCCGGACTAGCGGGATGAGGGAGCAGTACTTC CASSFRTSGMREQYF
. TRBJ1-1 TRBV5-4 . TGTGCCAGCAGCTTGGCTCCAGGGAGGATGAACACTGAAGCTTTCTTT CASSLAPGRMNTEAFF
TRBD2 TRBJ2-1 TRBV7-3 . TGTGCCAGCAGCTTTCTAGCGGGGGGGCTTAATGAGCAGTTCTTC CASSFLAGGLNEQFF
TRBD1 TRBJ1-1 TRBV6-1 . TGTGCCAGCAGCGAAGGACAGGAGCGCAGTGAAGCTTTCTTT CASSEGQERSEAFF
. TRBJ2-1 TRBV4-1 . TGCGCCAGCAGCCAAGGAGGGCAGGCTATCTACAATGAGCAGTTCTTC CASSQGGQAIYNEQFF
. TRBJ2-4 TRBV20-1 . TGCAGTACAGGGCGAGAAAACATTCAGTACTTC CSTGRENIQYF
. TRBJ1-5 TRBV4-1 . TGCGCCAGCAGCCATGACCCCCCGGGAAGGGACAACCATCAGCCCCAGCATTTT CASSHDPPGRDNHQPQHF
. TRBJ2-7 TRBV30 . TGTGCCTGGAGTGGAGGGGGGGGCCTCAAAGGCGAGCAGTACTTC CAWSGGGGLKGEQYF
. TRBJ2-7 TRBV5-1 few TGCGCCAGCAGCTCCCCTTCCCTCAGCTACGAGCAGTACTTC CASSSPSLSYEQYF
. TRBJ1-4 TRBV19 few TGTGCCAGCGGGGACACCAGCGGAGCTAATGAAAAACTGTTTTTT CASGDTSGANEKLFF
TRBD1 TRBJ2-7 TRBV5-5 . TGTGCCAGCAGCCTGGACAGGGTAGGCGAGCAGTACTTC CASSLDRVGEQYF
. TRBJ1-5 TRBV2 . TGTGCCAGCAGTCAGGGCCGGGAGCCCCAGCATTTT CASSQGREPQHF
. TRBJ1-2 TRBV28 once TGTGCCAGCAGTTTATGGGGGGAGGACTATGGCTACACCTTC CASSLWGEDYGYTF
. TRBJ1-1 TRBV7-9 . TGTGCCAGCAGCTTAAAGCGGAACACTGAAGCTTTCTTT CASSLKRNTEAFF
TRBD1 TRBJ1-4 TRBV5-8 . TGTGCCAGCAGCCATCCGGGACAGGGGGATGAAAAACTGTTTTTT CASSHPGQGDEKLFF